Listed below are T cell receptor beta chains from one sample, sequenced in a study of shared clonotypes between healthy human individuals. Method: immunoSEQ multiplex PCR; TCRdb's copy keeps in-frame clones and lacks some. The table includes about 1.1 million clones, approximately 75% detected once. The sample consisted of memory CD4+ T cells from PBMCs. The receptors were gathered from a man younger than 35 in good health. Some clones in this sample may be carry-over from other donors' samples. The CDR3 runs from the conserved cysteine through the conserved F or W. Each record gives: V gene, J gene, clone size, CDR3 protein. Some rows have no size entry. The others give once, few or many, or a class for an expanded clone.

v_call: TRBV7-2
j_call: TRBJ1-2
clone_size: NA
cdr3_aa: CASSVLTGSYGYTF

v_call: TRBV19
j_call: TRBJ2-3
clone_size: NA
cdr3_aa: CASNLGGRTDTQYF

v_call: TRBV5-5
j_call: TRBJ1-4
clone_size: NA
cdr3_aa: CASSGGQGYEKLFF

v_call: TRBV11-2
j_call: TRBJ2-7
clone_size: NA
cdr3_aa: CASSYSGSSYEQYF

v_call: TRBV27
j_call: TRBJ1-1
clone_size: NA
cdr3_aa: CASSLFAYRGMNTEAFF

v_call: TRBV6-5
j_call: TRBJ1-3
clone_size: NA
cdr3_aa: CASIGGLNTIYF

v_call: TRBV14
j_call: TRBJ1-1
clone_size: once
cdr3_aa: CASSHGFVGTEAFF

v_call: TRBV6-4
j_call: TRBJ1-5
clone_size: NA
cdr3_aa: CASNRPYSNQPQHF

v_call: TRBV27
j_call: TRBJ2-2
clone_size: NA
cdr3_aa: CASAYREAGELFF

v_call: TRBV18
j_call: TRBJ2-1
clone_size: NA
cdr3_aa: CASSRGTLGSEQFF

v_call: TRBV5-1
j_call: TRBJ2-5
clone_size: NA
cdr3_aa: CASSLGQGAWETQYF

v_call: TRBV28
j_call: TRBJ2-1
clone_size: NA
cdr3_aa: CASIGTAAQIENNEQFF

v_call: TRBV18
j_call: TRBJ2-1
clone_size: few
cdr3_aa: CASSPPRRSYNEQFF

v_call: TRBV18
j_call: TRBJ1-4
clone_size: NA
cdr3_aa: CASSPREKLFF

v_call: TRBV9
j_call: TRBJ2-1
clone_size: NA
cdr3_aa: CASSVAARLDEQFF

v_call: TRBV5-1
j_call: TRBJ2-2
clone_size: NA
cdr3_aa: CASSLGQGMTGELFF

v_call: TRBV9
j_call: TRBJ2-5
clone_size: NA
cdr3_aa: CASSFDPSSQETQYF

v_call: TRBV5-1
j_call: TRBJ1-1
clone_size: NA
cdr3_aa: CASSAQGQHTEAFF

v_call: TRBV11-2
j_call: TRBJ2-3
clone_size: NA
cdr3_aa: CASSLTLSASTDTQYF

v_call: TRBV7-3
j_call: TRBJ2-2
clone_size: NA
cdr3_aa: CASSLLGGATGELFF

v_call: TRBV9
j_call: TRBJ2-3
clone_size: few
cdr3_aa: CASSAMTDGVSDTQYF

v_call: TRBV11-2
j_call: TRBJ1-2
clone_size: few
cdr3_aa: CASSPRDILRSNYGYTF

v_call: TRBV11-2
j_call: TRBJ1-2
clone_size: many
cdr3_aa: CASSPAGDRGSNYGYTF